These 25 T cell receptor beta chains share one sample of origin, sequenced in a study of blood T cell repertoires in COVID-19. Repertoires were generated with immunoSEQ multiplex PCR, while TCRdb's copy carries only in-frame clones and drops some. The sample lists approximately 500,000 clones; 80% to 90% were seen once. The sequenced sample was peripheral blood. All receptors derive from a human donor in a cohort sampled during active COVID-19.

This chain connects TRBV9 to TRBJ1-1, with 7 bases aligning to TRBD1. CDR3 length: 15 residues. J was trimmed by 5 bases and V by 5 bases; bases with no gene match: 12. In germline, CDR1 is SGDLS, CDR2 YYNGEE. The CDR3 DNA follows: TGTGCCAGCAGGGCCGCGAGGACAGGTGGGACTGAAGCTTTCTTT. Translation gives CASRAARTGGTEAFF.

V and J are TRBV7-2 and TRBJ1-4; 8 positions agree with TRBD1. V shed 2 bases, J shed 7 bases, and the junction held 6 bases outside the gene matches. The CDR3 has 15 amino acids. The germline V gene has CDR1 SGHTA and CDR2 FQGNSA. The chain's CDR3 is CASSLPDRASEKLFF. The DNA for the CDR3 is TGTGCCAGCAGCTTACCGGACAGGGCCAGTGAAAAACTGTTTTTT.

This chain connects TRBV4-2 to TRBJ2-2; 8 nucleotides line up with TRBD1. This CDR3 contains 15 residues. V shed 6 bases, J shed 3 bases, and the junction held 6 bases outside the gene matches. CDR1 and CDR2 from the germline V gene are LGHNA and YNFKEQ. The CDR3 sequence is CASRTGAYYTGELFF. The CDR3 DNA sequence: TGTGCCAGCAGGACAGGGGCGTACTACACCGGGGAGCTGTTTTTT.

This clone was picked up one time. The rearrangement joins TRBV28 to TRBJ1-5, with 7 bases matching TRBD1. The CDR3 covers 15 residues. Germline V gives CDR1 MDHEN, CDR2 SYDVKM. Losses at the gene ends were 5 bases for V and 5 bases for J; bases not matched to a gene: 9. CDR3 protein: CASSGSQGDYQPQHF. Here the CDR3 DNA reads TGTGCCAGCAGTGGCTCCCAGGGGGACTATCAGCCCCAGCATTTT. Variable domain in full (rest from reference TRBV28 and TRBJ1-5): DVKVTQSSRYLVKRTGEKVFLECVQDMDHENMFWYRQDPGLGLRLIYFSYDVKMKEKGDIPEGYSVSREKKERFSLILESASTNQTSMYLCASSGSQGDYQPQHFGDGTRLSIL.

The chain couples TRBV12-3 or TRBV12-4 to TRBJ1-2; no firm D call. The V gene lost 2 bases and the J gene lost 0 bases, with 4 bases spanning the gap. This CDR3 is built from 13 residues. The CDR3 spells CASSLQTNYGYTF. Written as DNA, the CDR3 is TGTGCCAGCAGTTTACAGACTAACTATGGCTACACCTTC.

The chain joins TRBV7-9 to TRBJ2-1, with 10 positions matching TRBD2. The CDR3 covers 15 residues. Germline V gene sequence: CDR1 SEHNR, CDR2 FQNEAQ (reference sequence). Germline trimming cut 2 bases from V and 8 bases from J; bases unmatched to any gene: 6. CDR3 sequence: CASSLLAGDRHEQFF. The CDR3 region has the DNA TGTGCCAGCAGCTTACTAGCGGGAGATAGGCATGAGCAGTTCTTC. The variable domain in full, with the rest retrieved from reference TRBV7-9 and TRBJ2-1, is DTGVSQNPRHKITKRGQNVTFRCDPISEHNRLYWYRQTLGQGPEFLTYFQNEAQLEKSRLLSDRFSAERPKGSFSTLEIQRTEQGDSAMYLCASSLLAGDRHEQFFGPGTRLTVL.

This clone was detected only once. The genes are TRBV5-1 and TRBJ2-2; 9 nucleotides line up with TRBD2. Germline V gene sequence: CDR1 SGHRS, CDR2 YFSETQ. The CDR3 covers 19 residues. J lost 0 bases, V lost 4 bases, and 13 bases had no gene match. The chain's CDR3 is CASSLHSRASGTNTGELFF. CDR3 bases: TGCGCCAGCAGCCTTCATTCCAGGGCTAGCGGGACGAACACCGGGGAGCTGTTTTTT.

A single count supports this clone. V gene TRBV19 combines with J gene TRBJ2-3; 7 nucleotides match TRBD1. CDR1 LNHDA and CDR2 SQIVND come from the germline V gene (reference sequence). The CDR3 has 14 amino acids. Trimming took 6 bases from V and 1 from J; bases not matched to a gene: 4. The CDR3 region is CASRRTGRTDTQYF. The CDR3 DNA is TGTGCCAGTAGGAGGACAGGACGCACAGATACGCAGTATTTT.

CDR3: CASSPGRGGERENTYNEQFF. CDR3 coding DNA: TGTGCCAGTAGTCCTGGCCGGGGGGGTGAGCGGGAGAACACCTACAATGAGCAGTTCTTC. The chain uses TRBV19 and TRBJ2-1, with 8 bases fitting TRBD2. J lost 2 bases, V lost 5 bases, and 20 bases had no gene match. The CDR3 extends over 20 amino acids. CDR1 and CDR2 (germline): LNHDA, SQIVND (reference sequence).

V is TRBV7-2 and J is TRBJ2-5; D perhaps matches TRBD2 (5 bases). Germline V gene lookup returns CDR1 SGHTA and CDR2 FQGNSA. The CDR3 covers 13 residues. Trimming pared 4 bases from V and 5 bases from J, leaving 11 bases between. The CDR3 loop is CASSSLAMETQYF. The CDR3 DNA is TGTGCCAGCAGCTCGCTAGCAATGGAGACCCAGTACTTC.

A word on this clone: An end of the junction differs from the germline gene, which may be a read error. The chain links TRBV7-7 to TRBJ2-5, with 8 nucleotides matching TRBD2. Germline-derived CDR1 and CDR2 are SSHAT and FNYEAQ (reference sequence). The CDR3 runs 16 residues. The CDR3 DNA reads TGTGCTAGCAGCTTACTAACGGGAGGGCGACAAGAGACCCAGTACTTC. It specifies CASSLLTGGRQETQYF.

This chain uses TRBV24-1 with TRBJ2-3; the match to TRBD2 covers 8 bases. The CDR3 runs 14 residues. The V segment lost 7 bases and the J segment 2 bases; nucleotides outside the gene matches: 4. CDR1 is KGHDR, CDR2 SFDVKD, per germline. CDR3: CATSPSGYTDTQYF. The CDR3 bases are TGTGCCACCAGCCCTAGCGGGTACACAGATACGCAGTATTTT.

This chain connects TRBV24-1 to TRBJ2-2; D ambiguous. Looked up from germline, CDR1 is KGHDR and CDR2 is SFDVKD. The CDR3 contains 13 residues. V dropped 5 bases and J dropped 6 bases, with 9 bases sitting between them. DNA for the CDR3: TGTGCCACCAGTGTCGGGTTACCCGGGGAGCTGTTTTTT. This sequence encodes CATSVGLPGELFF.

V and J are TRBV28 and TRBJ2-1, with TRBD2 matching 7 bases. The CDR3 totals 17 residues. V lost 4 bases and J lost 4; bases outside the gene matches: 13. The germline gives CDR1 MDHEN, CDR2 SYDVKM. DNA for the CDR3: TGTGCCAGCAGTTCCCCTTTCCCTACGGGAGGATACAATGAGCAGTTCTTC. Its protein is CASSSPFPTGGYNEQFF.

This CDR3 is CASSRAWERQETQYF. Here the CDR3 DNA reads TGTGCCAGCAGCCGAGCCTGGGAGCGGCAAGAGACCCAGTACTTC. The chain carries TRBV28 and TRBJ2-5, with D perhaps TRBD2 (5 bases). In germline, CDR1 is MDHEN, CDR2 SYDVKM. V lost 6 bases, J lost 2 bases, and 16 bases lay in between. CDR3 length equals 15 residues.

The chain carries TRBV19 and TRBJ2-5, with D possibly TRBD2 on 8 matching bases. Germline CDR1 LNHDA, CDR2 SQIVND (reference sequence). V was cut by 5 bases and J by 5 bases, with 24 bases left in between. The CDR3 sequence is 17 residues long. The CDR3 region is CASSAGTRGGTRETQYF. CDR3 nucleotides: TGTGCCAGTAGTGCAGGGACTAGAGGGGGCACAAGGGAGACCCAGTACTTC.

Only a few counts were recorded for this clone. The chain is built from TRBV6-5 and TRBJ1-6, with unresolved D. The germline CDR1 and CDR2 sequences are MNHEY and SVGAGI. The CDR3 is 13 amino acids. The ends were cut back, 7 bases at V and 5 bases at J, with 9 bases in the middle. The CDR3 spells CASKRRDNSPLHF. The CDR3 DNA sequence: TGTGCCAGCAAACGACGGGATAATTCACCCCTCCACTTT.

The V gene is TRBV27, the J gene TRBJ1-2; tentative D call: TRBD1 (5 bases). CDR1 MNHEY and CDR2 SMNVEV come from the germline V gene (reference sequence). This CDR3 has 12 residues. Trimming removed 6 bases from V and 8 bases from J, with 13 bases in between. The chain's CDR3 is CASSIGGRGYTF. The DNA of the CDR3 is TGTGCCAGCAGCATTGGGGGGAGGGGCTACACCTTC.

This clone was seen just once. The V gene is TRBV3-1 (or the pseudogene TRBV3-2), the J gene TRBJ1-5; no reliable D call. The CDR3 contains 14 residues. The ends were cut back, 0 bases at V and 3 bases at J, with 6 bases in the middle. Germline V gene data show CDR1 as LGHDT and CDR2 as YNNKEL (reference sequence). The CDR3, as DNA: TGTGCCAGCAGCCAAGATGACACCAATCAGCCCCAGCATTTT. Residues: CASSQDDTNQPQHF.

The chain carries TRBV3-1 (or the pseudogene TRBV3-2) and TRBJ2-1, with 9 bases fitting TRBD2. Germline values: CDR1 LGHDT, CDR2 YNNKEL (reference sequence). V lost 1 base and J lost 3; bases outside the gene matches: 4. The CDR3 is made up of 16 amino acids. The CDR3 spells CASSQALTSGYNEQFF. DNA of the CDR3: TGTGCCAGCAGCCAAGCCCTGACTAGCGGCTACAATGAGCAGTTCTTC.

Worth noting for this clone: The sample holds other DNA sequences that translate to the same CDR3. The J gene is TRBJ1-5, the V gene TRBV12-5; D unresolved. V dropped 1 base and J dropped 4 bases, with 5 bases sitting between them. The CDR3 is made up of 13 amino acids. Germline loops: CDR1 LGHNT, CDR2 FRNRAP. CDR3 coding DNA: TGTGCTAGTGGTTTGGGAGAAAATCAGCCCCAGCATTTT. Its protein is CASGLGENQPQHF.

V and J are TRBV18 and TRBJ2-1; perhaps TRBD1 as D (6 bases). Looked up from germline, CDR1 is KGHSH and CDR2 is LQKENI. CDR3 length: 15 residues. V was shortened by 5 bases and J by 7 bases, with 18 bases between the two germline ends. CDR3 protein: CASSTVQGFRNEQFF. CDR3 bases: TGTGCCAGCTCAACTGTACAGGGCTTTAGGAATGAGCAGTTCTTC.

V gene TRBV24-1 combines with J gene TRBJ2-5; 7 bases are a match to TRBD1. The CDR3 runs 15 residues. The germline CDR1 and CDR2 sequences are KGHDR and SFDVKD. Trimming cost V 4 bases and J 5 bases; bases outside gene matches: 9. As DNA, the CDR3 is TGTGCCACCAGTGAGAGATCAGGGGGTAGGGAGACCCAGTACTTC. This codes for CATSERSGGRETQYF.

V gene TRBV29-1 combines with J gene TRBJ1-1; D gene ambiguous. Germline values: CDR1 SQVTM, CDR2 ANQGSEA. V was trimmed by 2 bases and J by 2 bases, leaving 3 bases between them. The CDR3 is made up of 11 amino acids. As DNA, the CDR3 is TGCAGCGTTGAACTCAACACTGAAGCTTTCTTT. This sequence encodes CSVELNTEAFF.

This clone showed up just a few times. CDR3 region: CASSVTSGQVYEQYF. CDR3 coding DNA: TGTGCCAGCAGCGTGACTAGCGGCCAAGTCTACGAGCAGTACTTC. The chain carries TRBV9 and TRBJ2-7, with 9 bases identical to TRBD2. The V segment lost 2 bases and the J segment 3 bases; nucleotides outside the gene matches: 6. The CDR3 length is 15 residues. CDR1 and CDR2 from the germline V gene are SGDLS and YYNGEE.